These 21 T cell receptor beta chains share one sample of origin, sequenced in a study of T-cell reconstitution after alpha-beta-depleted transplantation in children. Unique molecular identifiers were incorporated into the prepared TCRbeta library. MiXCR was run by TCRdb on the PCR reads, yielding one entry per CDR3 protein. The table has about 90,000 distinct CDR3 sequences, 8% to 9% seen once; the top ten hold 6.9%. Sample: PBMCs from the stem cell graft donor, taken from the stem cell graft. These receptors originate from a human donor who donated a stem cell graft to a child with congenital amegakaryocytic thrombocytopenia.

The rearrangement uses TRBV3-1 and TRBJ2-3, with TRBD2 as a possible D gene (6 bases). The CDR3 is 15 amino acids. Germline CDR1 LGHDT, CDR2 YNNKEL (reference sequence). With 10 bases removed from V and 2 bases from J, the gap between germline ends came to 19 bases. CDR3 residues: CATSRLSGATDTQYF. The CDR3 nucleotides read TGTGCCACCTCCCGTCTTTCGGGAGCCACAGATACGCAGTATTTT.

This clonotype occurred many times. The chain recombines TRBV7-2 with TRBJ2-5; D not certain. The CDR3 contains 14 residues. Trimming cost V 1 base and J 2 bases, with 8 bases left between them. Germline lookup yields CDR1 SGHTA and CDR2 FQGNSA. CDR3 sequence: CASSLGREQETQYF. CDR3 nucleotides: TGTGCCAGCAGCTTAGGACGAGAGCAAGAGACCCAGTACTTC.

The rearrangement links TRBV9 to TRBJ2-3; 12 bases map to TRBD2. Germline values: CDR1 SGDLS, CDR2 YYNGEE. The J segment lost 5 bases and the V segment lost 4 bases, leaving 8 bases of the junction unmatched. This CDR3 region has 16 residues. The CDR3 reads CASSTRLAGVGDTQYF. DNA for the CDR3: TGTGCCAGCAGCACCCGACTAGCGGGAGTTGGAGATACGCAGTATTTT.

This chain links TRBV30 with TRBJ2-6; the D is unclear. Trimming shortened V by 0 bases and J by 4 bases, and 10 bases separated the two germline ends. CDR1 is GTSNPN, CDR2 SVGIG, per germline (reference sequence). The CDR3 runs to 15 residues. The CDR3 protein is CAWSVGRSGANVLTF. CDR3 DNA: TGTGCCTGGAGTGTCGGCCGTTCCGGGGCCAACGTCCTGACTTTC.

This clonotype came up many times. CDR3 coding DNA: TGTGCCAGCACCCCGGACAGGGACTATGGCTACACCTTC. Translation: CASTPDRDYGYTF. This chain connects TRBV12-3 or TRBV12-4 to TRBJ1-2; 8 nucleotides match TRBD1. V gave up 7 bases and J gave up 3 bases; unmatched junction bases: 4. This CDR3 has 13 residues.

This clonotype was counted many times. V and J are TRBV7-3 and TRBJ2-1; TRBD2 aligns across 7 bases. Germline V lookup: CDR1 SGHTA, CDR2 FQGTGA. V was pared by 2 bases and J by 2 bases, with 3 bases of the junction left unmatched. The CDR3 is made up of 15 amino acids. The CDR3 protein is CASSLGLAAYNEQFF. CDR3 in DNA: TGTGCCAGCAGCTTAGGCCTAGCGGCCTACAATGAGCAGTTCTTC.

This clonotype was observed at least ten times. The CDR3 loop reads CASSRGDSGGAGTQYF. CDR3 nucleotide sequence: TGTGCCAGCAGCAGGGGGGACTCCGGGGGCGCTGGTACGCAGTATTTT. The rearrangement uses TRBV5-5 and TRBJ2-3; the D call may be TRBD1 or TRBD2 (6 bases each). The CDR3 has 16 residues. Trimming removed 4 bases from V and 8 bases from J, with 23 bases in between. Looked up from germline, CDR1 is SGHKS and CDR2 is YYEKEE (reference sequence).

Ten or more counts support this clonotype. The chain carries TRBV6-1 and TRBJ2-1, with 10 bases identical to TRBD2. V shed 2 bases and J 4 bases; nucleotides not matched to a gene: 2. The CDR3 loop spans 15 amino acids. Looked up from germline, CDR1 is MNHNS and CDR2 is SASEGT. CDR3 amino acids: CASSELGLAYNEQFF. The CDR3 DNA reads as TGTGCCAGCAGTGAACTGGGACTAGCGTACAATGAGCAGTTCTTC.

This clonotype came up many times. V is TRBV5-1 and J is TRBJ2-2; 9 nucleotides line up with TRBD1. V was clipped by 4 bases and J by 1 base; unmatched bases: 5. Per the germline V gene, CDR1 is SGHRS and CDR2 is YFSETQ. This CDR3 is built from 16 residues. The DNA of the CDR3 is TGCGCCAGCAGCCCGGGACAGGGACAGAACACCGGGGAGCTGTTTTTT. This sequence encodes CASSPGQGQNTGELFF.

This clonotype was recorded many times. The J gene is TRBJ2-7, the V gene TRBV11-2; D may be TRBD2 (6 bases). Per germline, CDR1 SGHAT and CDR2 FQNNGV. CDR3 length equals 14 residues. The V and J ends lost 5 bases and 2 bases respectively, with 13 bases between them. The CDR3 sequence: CASSPWGVTYEQYF. The CDR3 region has the DNA TGTGCCAGCAGCCCCTGGGGGGTCACCTACGAGCAGTACTTC.

There are many counts of this clonotype. This chain joins TRBV5-1 and TRBJ1-6; a weak D match, TRBD1 (5 bases). The CDR3 is 14 amino acids. Germline values: CDR1 SGHRS, CDR2 YFSETQ. V lost 3 bases, J lost 9 bases, and 13 bases lay in between. CDR3 DNA: TGCGCCAGCAGCTCGGACACGTTCGGTTCACCCCTCCACTTT. This gives the protein CASSSDTFGSPLHF.

At least ten counts were recorded for this clonotype. This chain uses TRBV6-1 with TRBJ1-2; D possibly corresponds to TRBD1 (5 bases). Germline V gene lookup returns CDR1 MNHNS and CDR2 SASEGT. The CDR3 is 13 residues long. V shed 5 bases and J shed 3 bases, with 10 bases lying between them. CDR3 sequence: CASSPQEHYGYTF. Written as DNA, the CDR3 is TGTGCCAGCAGTCCACAGGAGCACTATGGCTACACCTTC.

The chain recombines TRBV29-1 with TRBJ1-2, with D hard to call. The CDR3 runs to 11 residues. Trimming stripped 7 bases from V and 3 bases from J, with 9 bases between. CDR1 is SQVTM, CDR2 ANQGSEA, per germline. This chain's CDR3 is CSGGGHYGYTF. CDR3 nucleotide sequence: TGCAGCGGAGGAGGGCACTATGGCTACACCTTC.

This clonotype was seen repeatedly, ten times or more. The rearrangement joins TRBV12-3 or TRBV12-4 to TRBJ1-1; maybe TRBD1 (5 bases). With 6 bases removed from V and 3 bases from J, the gap between germline ends came to 11 bases. The CDR3 spans 13 residues. As DNA, the CDR3 is TGTGCCAGCAGGCTGCAGGGTGACACTGAAGCTTTCTTT. This translates into CASRLQGDTEAFF.

There are many counts of this clonotype. For the CDR3, the DNA is TGCGCCAGCAGCGCAACAGGCAATCAGCCCCAGCATTTT. Translation: CASSATGNQPQHF. The chain uses TRBV5-1 and TRBJ1-5; D is undetermined. V gave up 4 bases and J gave up 2 bases, with 7 bases separating them. The CDR3 sequence is 13 residues long. Germline CDR1 and CDR2: SGHRS and YFSETQ.

V is TRBV7-9 and J is TRBJ2-6; D is unresolved. The CDR3 is 15 residues long. The V end lost 5 bases, the J end lost 0 bases, and 8 bases lay between the germline ends. Germline-derived CDR1 and CDR2 are SEHNR and FQNEAQ (reference sequence). DNA of the CDR3: TGTGCCAGCAGCCCTACCCCCTCTGGGGCCAACGTCCTGACTTTC. Translating it yields CASSPTPSGANVLTF.

This clonotype appeared many times. This chain joins TRBV12-3 or TRBV12-4 and TRBJ2-5; 12 nucleotides line up with TRBD2. Trimming at V came to 7 bases and at J to 4 bases, leaving 10 bases not matched to a gene. The CDR3 is made up of 16 amino acids. The CDR3 loop reads CASTLLASGGGETQYF. The CDR3 DNA reads as TGTGCCAGCACCCTACTTGCTAGCGGGGGGGGAGAGACCCAGTACTTC.

This clonotype was detected ten times or more. The rearrangement uses TRBV7-8 and TRBJ2-3, with D tentatively TRBD1 (6 bases). The CDR3 is 14 amino acids. Trimming removed 7 bases at V and 4 bases at J, with 15 bases between. Germline V gene lookup returns CDR1 SGHVS and CDR2 FQNEAQ. The CDR3 sequence: CASIELRTADTQYF. CDR3 DNA: TGTGCCAGCATCGAGCTTAGGACAGCAGATACGCAGTATTTT. The full variable domain, its missing parts supplied by reference TRBV7-8 and TRBJ2-3, is GAGVSQSPRYKVAKRGQDVALRCDPISGHVSLFWYQQALGQGPEFLTYFQNEAQLDKSGLPSDRFFAERPEGSVSTLKIQRTQQEDSAVYLCASIELRTADTQYFGPGTRLTVL.

This clonotype was counted ten times or more. A much larger clone is a single base away; this may be a read error. The chain carries TRBV5-1 and TRBJ2-4, with D perhaps TRBD2 (5 bases). Per the germline V gene, CDR1 is SGHRS and CDR2 is YFSETQ. The CDR3 is 19 amino acids. CDR3 sequence reads: CASSLFRQKIILAKNSQYF. In nucleotides, the CDR3 is TGCGCCAGCAGCTTGTTTCGGCAGAAAATCATTCTAGCCAAAAACAGTCAGTACTTC.

This clonotype was counted at least ten times. The chain is built from TRBV20-1 and TRBJ1-1, with D hard to call. The CDR3 extends over 13 amino acids. V lost 0 bases to trimming and J lost 3 bases, with 8 bases between them. CDR1 DFQATT and CDR2 SNEGSKA come from the germline V gene (reference sequence). CDR3 coding DNA: TGCAGTGCTAGAGAATCGGCGGACACTGAAGCTTTCTTT. Its translation is CSARESADTEAFF.

This clonotype was recorded a few times. The chain couples TRBV7-8 to TRBJ1-4; a possible D gene is TRBD1 (6 bases). Germline V gives CDR1 SGHVS, CDR2 FQNEAQ. CDR3 length equals 14 residues. V dropped 3 bases and J dropped 5 bases, with 10 bases sitting between them. DNA of the CDR3: TGTGCCAGCAGCTTTGGACAGAGCAATGAAAAACTGTTTTTT. Translation gives CASSFGQSNEKLFF.